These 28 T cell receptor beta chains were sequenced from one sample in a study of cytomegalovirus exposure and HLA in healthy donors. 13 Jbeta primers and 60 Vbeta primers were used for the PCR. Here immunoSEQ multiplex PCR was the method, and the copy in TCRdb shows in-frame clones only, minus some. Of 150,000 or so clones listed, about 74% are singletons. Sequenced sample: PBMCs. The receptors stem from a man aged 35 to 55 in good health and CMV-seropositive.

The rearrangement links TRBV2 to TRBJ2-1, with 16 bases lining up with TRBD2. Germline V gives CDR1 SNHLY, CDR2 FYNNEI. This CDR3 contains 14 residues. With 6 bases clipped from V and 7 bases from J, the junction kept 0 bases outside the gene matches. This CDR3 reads CASRGLAGGNEQFF. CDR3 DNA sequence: TGTGCCAGCAGGGGACTAGCGGGGGGGAATGAGCAGTTCTTC.

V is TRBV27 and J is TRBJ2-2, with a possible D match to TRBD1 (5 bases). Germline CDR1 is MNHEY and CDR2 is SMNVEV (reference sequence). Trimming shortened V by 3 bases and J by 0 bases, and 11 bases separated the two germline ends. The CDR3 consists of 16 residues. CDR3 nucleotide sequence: TGTGCCAGCAGTTTTTTAGGGGTTTCGAACACCGGGGAGCTGTTTTTT. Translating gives CASSFLGVSNTGELFF.

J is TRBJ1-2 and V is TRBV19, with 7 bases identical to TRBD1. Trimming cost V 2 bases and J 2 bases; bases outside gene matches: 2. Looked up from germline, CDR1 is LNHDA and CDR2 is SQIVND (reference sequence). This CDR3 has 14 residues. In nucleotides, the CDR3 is TGTGCCAGTAGTATAAGGGGGCCAAACTATGGCTACACCTTC. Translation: CASSIRGPNYGYTF.

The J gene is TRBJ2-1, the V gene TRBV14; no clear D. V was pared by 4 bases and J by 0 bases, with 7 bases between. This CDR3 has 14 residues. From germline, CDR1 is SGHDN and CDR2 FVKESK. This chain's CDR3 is CASSPSISYNEQFF. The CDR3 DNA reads TGTGCCAGCAGCCCTAGTATCTCCTACAATGAGCAGTTCTTC.

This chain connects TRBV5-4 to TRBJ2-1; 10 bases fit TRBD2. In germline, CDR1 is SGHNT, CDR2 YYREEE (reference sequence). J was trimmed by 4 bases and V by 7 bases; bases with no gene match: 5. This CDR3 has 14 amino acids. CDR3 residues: CASELAGLYNEQFF. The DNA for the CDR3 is TGTGCCAGCGAACTAGCGGGATTATACAATGAGCAGTTCTTC. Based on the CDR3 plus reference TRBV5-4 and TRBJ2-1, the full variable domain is ETGVTQSPTHLIKTRGQQVTLRCSSQSGHNTVSWYQQALGQGPQFIFQYYREEENGRGNFPPRFSGLQFPNYSSELNVNALELDDSALYLCASELAGLYNEQFFGPGTRLTVL.

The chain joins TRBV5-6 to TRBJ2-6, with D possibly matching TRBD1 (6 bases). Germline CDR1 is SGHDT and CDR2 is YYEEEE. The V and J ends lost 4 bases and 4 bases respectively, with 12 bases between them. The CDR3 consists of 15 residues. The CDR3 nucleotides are TGTGCCAGCAGCCCCGGACAGCCCGGGGCCAACGTCCTGACTTTC. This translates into CASSPGQPGANVLTF. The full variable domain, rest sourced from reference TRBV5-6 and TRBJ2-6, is DAGVTQSPTHLIKTRGQQVTLRCSPKSGHDTVSWYQQALGQGPQFIFQYYEEEERQRGNFPDRFSGHQFPNYSSELNVNALLLGDSALYLCASSPGQPGANVLTFGAGSRLTVL.

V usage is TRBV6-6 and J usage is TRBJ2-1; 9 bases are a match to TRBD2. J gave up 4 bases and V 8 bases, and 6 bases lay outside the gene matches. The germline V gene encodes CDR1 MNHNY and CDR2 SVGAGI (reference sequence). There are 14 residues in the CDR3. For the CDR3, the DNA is TGTGCCAGCTCAGCTAGCGGGGATTACAATGAGCAGTTCTTC. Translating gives CASSASGDYNEQFF.

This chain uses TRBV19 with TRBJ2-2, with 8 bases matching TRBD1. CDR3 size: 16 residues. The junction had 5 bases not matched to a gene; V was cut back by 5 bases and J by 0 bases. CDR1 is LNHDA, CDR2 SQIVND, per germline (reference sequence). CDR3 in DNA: TGTGCCAGTAGTTTTTGGACAGGGACGAACACCGGGGAGCTGTTTTTT. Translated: CASSFWTGTNTGELFF.

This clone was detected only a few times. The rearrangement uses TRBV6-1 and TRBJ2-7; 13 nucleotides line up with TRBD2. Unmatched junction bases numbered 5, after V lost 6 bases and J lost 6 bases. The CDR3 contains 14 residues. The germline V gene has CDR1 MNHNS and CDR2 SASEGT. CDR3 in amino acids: CASRGTSGTLEQYF. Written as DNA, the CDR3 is TGTGCCAGCAGGGGGACTAGCGGGACCCTCGAGCAGTACTTC.

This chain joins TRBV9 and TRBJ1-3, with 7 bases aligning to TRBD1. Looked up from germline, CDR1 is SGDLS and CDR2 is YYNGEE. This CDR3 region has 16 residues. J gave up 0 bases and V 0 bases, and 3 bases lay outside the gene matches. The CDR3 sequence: CASSVGGQSSGNTIYF. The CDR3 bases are TGTGCCAGCAGCGTAGGGGGACAGTCCTCTGGAAACACCATATATTTT. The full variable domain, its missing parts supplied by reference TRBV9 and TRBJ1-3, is DSGVTQTPKHLITATGQRVTLRCSPRSGDLSVYWYQQSLDQGLQFLIQYYNGEERAKGNILERFSAQQFPDLHSELNLSSLELGDSALYFCASSVGGQSSGNTIYFGEGSWLTVV.

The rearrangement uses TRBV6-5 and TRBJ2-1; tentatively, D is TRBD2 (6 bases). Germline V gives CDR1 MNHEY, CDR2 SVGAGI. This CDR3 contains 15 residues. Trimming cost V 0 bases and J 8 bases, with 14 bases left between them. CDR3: CASSYSVGGDHEQFF. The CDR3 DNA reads TGTGCCAGCAGTTACTCGGTCGGAGGGGACCATGAGCAGTTCTTC.

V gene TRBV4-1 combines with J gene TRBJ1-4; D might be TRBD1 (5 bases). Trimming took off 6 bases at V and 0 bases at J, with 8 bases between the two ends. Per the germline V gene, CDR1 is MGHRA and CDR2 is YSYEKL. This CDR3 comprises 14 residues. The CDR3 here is CASRYRPTNEKLFF. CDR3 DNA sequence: TGCGCCAGCAGGTACAGGCCAACTAATGAAAAACTGTTTTTT.

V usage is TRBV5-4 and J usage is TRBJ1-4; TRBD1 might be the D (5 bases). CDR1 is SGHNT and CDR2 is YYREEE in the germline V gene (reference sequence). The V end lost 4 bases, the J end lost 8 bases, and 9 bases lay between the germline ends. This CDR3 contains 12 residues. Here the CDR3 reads CASSMRDEKLFF. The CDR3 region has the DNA TGTGCCAGCAGCATGCGGGACGAAAAACTGTTTTTT.

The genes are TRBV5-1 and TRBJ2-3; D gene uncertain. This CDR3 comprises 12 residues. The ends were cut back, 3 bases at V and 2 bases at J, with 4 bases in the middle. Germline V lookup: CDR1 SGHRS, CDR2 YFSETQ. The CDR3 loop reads CASSSFTDTQYF. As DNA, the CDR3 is TGCGCCAGCAGCTCTTTCACAGATACGCAGTATTTT.

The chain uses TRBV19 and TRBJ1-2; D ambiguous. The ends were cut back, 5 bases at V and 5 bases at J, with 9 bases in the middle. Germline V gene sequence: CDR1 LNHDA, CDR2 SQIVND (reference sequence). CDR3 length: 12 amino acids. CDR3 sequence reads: CASSLWPYGYTF. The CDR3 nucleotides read TGTGCCAGTAGTCTGTGGCCATATGGCTACACCTTC. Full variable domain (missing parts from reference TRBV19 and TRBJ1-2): DGGITQSPKYLFRKEGQNVTLSCEQNLNHDAMYWYRQDPGQGLRLIYYSQIVNDFQKGDIAEGYSVSREKKESFPLTVTSAQKNPTAFYLCASSLWPYGYTFGSGTRLTVV.

CDR3 amino acids: CASSLLGTSGSYDETQYF. CDR3 DNA: TGCGCCAGCAGCCTATTAGGCACTAGCGGGAGTTACGATGAGACCCAGTACTTC. This rearrangement joins TRBV4-1 to TRBJ2-5, with 11 bases matching TRBD2. The CDR3 contains 18 residues. V dropped 4 bases and J dropped 5; count of bases not matched to a gene: 15. Germline V gives CDR1 MGHRA, CDR2 YSYEKL.

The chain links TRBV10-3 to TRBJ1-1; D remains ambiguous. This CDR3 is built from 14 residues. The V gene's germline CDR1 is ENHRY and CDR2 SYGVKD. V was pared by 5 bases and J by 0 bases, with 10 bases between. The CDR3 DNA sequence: TGTGCCATCAGTTTTGACACCTTGAACACTGAAGCTTTCTTT. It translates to CAISFDTLNTEAFF.

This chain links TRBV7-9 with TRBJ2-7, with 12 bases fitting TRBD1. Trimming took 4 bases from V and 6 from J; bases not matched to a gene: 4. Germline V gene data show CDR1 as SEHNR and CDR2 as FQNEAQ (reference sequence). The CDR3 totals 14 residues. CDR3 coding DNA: TGTGCCAGCAGCTGGGGGGGACAGGGGGCCGAGCAGTACTTC. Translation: CASSWGGQGAEQYF.

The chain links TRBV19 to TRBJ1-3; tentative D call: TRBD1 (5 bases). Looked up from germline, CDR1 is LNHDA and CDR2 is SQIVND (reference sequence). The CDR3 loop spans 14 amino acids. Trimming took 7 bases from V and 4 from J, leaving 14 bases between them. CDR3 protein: CASIRRADGNTIYF. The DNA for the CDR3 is TGTGCCAGTATACGCAGGGCGGACGGAAACACCATATATTTT.

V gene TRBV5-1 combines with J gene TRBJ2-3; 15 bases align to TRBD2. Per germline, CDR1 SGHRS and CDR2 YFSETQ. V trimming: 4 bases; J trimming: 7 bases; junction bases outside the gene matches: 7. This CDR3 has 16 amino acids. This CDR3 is CASSTGLAGGTHTQYF. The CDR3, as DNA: TGCGCCAGCAGCACTGGACTAGCGGGAGGGACACATACGCAGTATTTT.

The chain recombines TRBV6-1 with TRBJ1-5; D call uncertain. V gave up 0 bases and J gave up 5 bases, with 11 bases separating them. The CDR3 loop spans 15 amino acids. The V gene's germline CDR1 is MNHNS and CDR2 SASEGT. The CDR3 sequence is CASSEAPGSYQPQHF. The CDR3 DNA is TGTGCCAGCAGTGAAGCGCCTGGGAGTTATCAGCCCCAGCATTTT.

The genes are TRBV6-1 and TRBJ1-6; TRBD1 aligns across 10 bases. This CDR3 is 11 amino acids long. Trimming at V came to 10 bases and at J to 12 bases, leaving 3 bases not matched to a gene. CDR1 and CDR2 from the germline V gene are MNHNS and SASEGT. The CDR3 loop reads CATRDRGPLHF. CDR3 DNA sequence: TGTGCCACCCGGGACAGGGGACCCCTCCACTTT.

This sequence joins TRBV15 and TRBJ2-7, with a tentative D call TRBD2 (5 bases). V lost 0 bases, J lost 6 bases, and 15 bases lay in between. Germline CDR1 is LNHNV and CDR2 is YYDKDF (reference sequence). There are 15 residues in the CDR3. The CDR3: CATSRDLGVVGEQYF. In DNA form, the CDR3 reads TGTGCCACCAGCAGAGATTTGGGAGTTGTGGGCGAGCAGTACTTC.

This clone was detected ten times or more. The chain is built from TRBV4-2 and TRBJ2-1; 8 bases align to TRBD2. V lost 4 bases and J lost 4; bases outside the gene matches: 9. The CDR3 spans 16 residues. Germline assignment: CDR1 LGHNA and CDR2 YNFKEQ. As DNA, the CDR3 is TGTGCCAGCAGCCGGTCGGGGCTAGCGGGTTACAATGAGCAGTTCTTC. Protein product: CASSRSGLAGYNEQFF.

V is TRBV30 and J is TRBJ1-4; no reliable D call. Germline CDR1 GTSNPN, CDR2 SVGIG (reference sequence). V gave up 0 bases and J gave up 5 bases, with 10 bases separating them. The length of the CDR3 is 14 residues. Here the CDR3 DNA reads TGTGCCTGGAGTGTATATGAGGGAAATGAAAAACTGTTTTTT. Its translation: CAWSVYEGNEKLFF.

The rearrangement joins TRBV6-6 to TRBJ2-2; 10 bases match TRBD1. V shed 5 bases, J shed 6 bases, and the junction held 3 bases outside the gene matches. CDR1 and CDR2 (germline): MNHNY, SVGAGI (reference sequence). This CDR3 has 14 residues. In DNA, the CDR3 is TGTGCCAGCAGTCCGACAGGGGGCGCCGGGGAGCTGTTTTTT. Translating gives CASSPTGGAGELFF.

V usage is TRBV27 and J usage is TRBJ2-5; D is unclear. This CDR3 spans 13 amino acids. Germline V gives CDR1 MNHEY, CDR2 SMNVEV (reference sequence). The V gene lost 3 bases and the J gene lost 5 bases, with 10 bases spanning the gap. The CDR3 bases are TGTGCCAGCAGTTTGCGCCATATGGAGACCCAGTACTTC. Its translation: CASSLRHMETQYF.

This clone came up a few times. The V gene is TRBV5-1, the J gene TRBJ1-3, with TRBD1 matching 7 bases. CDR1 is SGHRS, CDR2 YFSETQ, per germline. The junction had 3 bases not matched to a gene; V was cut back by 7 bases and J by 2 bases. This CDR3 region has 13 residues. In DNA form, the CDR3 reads TGCGCCAGCCAGACAGGGCCTGGAAACACCATATATTTT. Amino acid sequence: CASQTGPGNTIYF.